This passage covers 27 T cell receptor beta chains from one sample sequenced in a study of blood T cell repertoires in COVID-19. The method was immunoSEQ multiplex PCR; TCRdb's version includes in-frame clones alone and lacks a portion of them. This table holds approximately 50,000 clones, 80% to 95% found once. Sequencing used peripheral blood. The source of these receptors is a man between 45 and 60 years old with active COVID-19.

A few counts support this clone. The chain recombines TRBV7-7 with TRBJ1-5; TRBD1 agrees at 7 bases. Germline V lookup: CDR1 SSHAT, CDR2 FNYEAQ (reference sequence). The length of the CDR3 is 15 residues. CDR3 residues: CAIAGTDFVNQPQHF. CDR3 nucleotide sequence: TGTGCTATCGCCGGGACAGACTTCGTTAATCAGCCCCAGCATTTT.

This clone was found a few times. V and J are TRBV16 and TRBJ1-6; the D gene is possibly TRBD1 (6 bases). Germline V gene lookup returns CDR1 KGHSY and CDR2 FQNENV. The CDR3 covers 16 residues. Trimming took off 0 bases at V and 9 bases at J, with 15 bases between the two ends. CDR3 residues: CASSQSAGASSSPLHF. DNA of the CDR3: TGTGCCAGCAGCCAATCGGCGGGGGCGAGCAGTTCACCCCTCCACTTT.

The chain joins TRBV6-5 to TRBJ1-1; D gene ambiguous. The CDR3 length is 13 residues. Germline values: CDR1 MNHEY, CDR2 SVGAGI. The V gene lost 1 base and the J gene lost 5 bases, with 8 bases spanning the gap. Here the CDR3 reads CASSYLERTEAFF. In DNA, the CDR3 is TGTGCCAGCAGTTACTTGGAGAGAACTGAAGCTTTCTTT.

J is TRBJ2-3 and V is TRBV6-2 or TRBV6-3, with 8 nucleotides matching TRBD2. The germline CDR1 and CDR2 sequences are MNHEY and SVGEGT. With 7 bases clipped from V and 2 bases from J, the junction kept 20 bases outside the gene matches. This CDR3 has 19 amino acids. The DNA for the CDR3 is TGTGCCAGCAACCCGGGACTAGTTTTTCTTCAAGTTAACACAGATACGCAGTATTTT. Protein sequence: CASNPGLVFLQVNTDTQYF.

V gene TRBV4-1 combines with J gene TRBJ2-7, with 12 nucleotides matching TRBD1. Per germline, CDR1 MGHRA and CDR2 YSYEKL. V lost 3 bases to trimming and J lost 4 bases; unmatched junction nucleotides: 4. CDR3 size: 15 residues. CDR3 amino acids: CASSHMGQGAYEQYF. For the CDR3, the DNA is TGCGCCAGCAGCCACATGGGACAGGGGGCTTACGAGCAGTACTTC.

DNA of the CDR3: TGTGCCAGCAGTTTAGTGTTGGGGGGATCCAACTATGGCTACACCTTC. This sequence encodes CASSLVLGGSNYGYTF. The gene calls are TRBV28 and TRBJ1-2; tentatively, D is TRBD1 (5 bases). In germline, CDR1 is MDHEN, CDR2 SYDVKM. The CDR3 is 16 residues long. V dropped 2 bases and J dropped 2 bases, with 15 bases sitting between them.

The V and J genes are TRBV21-1 and TRBJ2-4; the tabulated D call, TRBD2, remains unverified against the DNA. TRBV21-1 is tagged as a pseudogene. The CDR3 spans 9 residues. The chain's CDR3 is CGESGIQYF. The CDR3 DNA reads TGTGGGGAAAGCGGCATTCAGTACTTC.

The chain joins TRBV5-4 to TRBJ2-5; TRBD2 aligns across 11 bases. V dropped 4 bases and J dropped 2; count of bases not matched to a gene: 7. There are 16 residues in the CDR3. Germline loops: CDR1 SGHNT, CDR2 YYREEE (reference sequence). CDR3 nucleotide sequence: TGTGCCAGCAGCACGGGACTAGCGGAAATACAAGAGACCCAGTACTTC. Translation: CASSTGLAEIQETQYF.

This chain uses TRBV3-1 (or the pseudogene TRBV3-2) with TRBJ2-6; D is possibly TRBD2 (5 bases). This CDR3 is 15 amino acids long. Trimming cost V 4 bases and J 0 bases, with 7 bases left between them. Per germline, CDR1 LGHDT and CDR2 YNNKEL (reference sequence). The CDR3, as DNA: TGTGCCAGCAGCCCACGGGGCTCTGGGGCCAACGTCCTGACTTTC. Translation: CASSPRGSGANVLTF.

DNA of the CDR3: TGTGCCAGCAGCGGATACGATCCTAAACCGGGACTAGCGGCCCAAGAGACCCAGTACTTC. It translates to CASSGYDPKPGLAAQETQYF. This chain connects TRBV9 to TRBJ2-5; 11 bases are shared with TRBD2. Germline trimming cut 3 bases from V and 1 base from J; bases unmatched to any gene: 17. This CDR3 is 20 amino acids long. Germline-derived CDR1 and CDR2 are SGDLS and YYNGEE.

This chain joins TRBV2 and TRBJ1-4, with TRBD1 matching over 8 bases. Germline assignment: CDR1 SNHLY and CDR2 FYNNEI. The CDR3 has 14 residues. Trimming removed 6 bases from V and 7 bases from J; junction bases left unmatched: 7. CDR3: CASRVQGAGEKLFF. The CDR3, as DNA: TGTGCCAGCAGGGTCCAGGGGGCCGGTGAAAAACTGTTTTTT.

The rearrangement links TRBV6-5 to TRBJ1-4; D gene ambiguous. Per germline, CDR1 MNHEY and CDR2 SVGAGI. This CDR3 has 14 residues. V lost 8 bases and J 8 bases, leaving 18 bases between the germline ends. The CDR3 DNA reads as TGTGCCAGCCGGCGTGGGAGCGGAGTAGAAAAACTGTTTTTT. Translating gives CASRRGSGVEKLFF.

J is TRBJ1-4 and V is TRBV28, with D possibly TRBD1 on 6 matching bases. The V end lost 2 bases, the J end lost 6 bases, and 13 bases lay between the germline ends. This CDR3 contains 15 residues. Looked up from germline, CDR1 is MDHEN and CDR2 is SYDVKM. CDR3 in amino acids: CASSLPRGPDEKLFF. CDR3 in DNA: TGTGCCAGCAGTTTACCCAGGGGCCCGGATGAAAAACTGTTTTTT.

The rearrangement links TRBV7-6 to TRBJ1-6, with 9 bases that match TRBD1. J lost 9 bases, V lost 0 bases, and 3 bases had no gene match. Germline-derived CDR1 and CDR2 are SGHVS and FNYEAQ. This CDR3 has 15 residues. This chain's CDR3 is CASSLAGQGGSPLHF. CDR3 in DNA: TGTGCCAGCAGCTTAGCGGGACAGGGCGGTTCACCCCTCCACTTT.

V usage is TRBV19 and J usage is TRBJ2-7; 9 bases are a match to TRBD1. V lost 6 bases, J lost 6 bases, and 6 bases stayed unmatched. Germline CDR1 LNHDA, CDR2 SQIVND (reference sequence). The CDR3 has 13 amino acids. The CDR3, as DNA: TGTGCCAGTAGCCAGGGACAGGGAACCGAGCAGTACTTC. It translates to CASSQGQGTEQYF.

The genes are TRBV27 and TRBJ1-1; D remains ambiguous. CDR1 is MNHEY and CDR2 is SMNVEV in the germline V gene (reference sequence). CDR3 size: 13 residues. Trimming took 7 bases from V and 1 from J, leaving 10 bases between them. The CDR3 is CASTRAGNTEAFF. Here the CDR3 DNA reads TGTGCCAGCACCCGGGCGGGGAACACTGAAGCTTTCTTT.

V usage is TRBV5-4 and J usage is TRBJ1-6, with a tentative D call TRBD1 (6 bases). CDR3 size: 17 residues. Trimming cost V 4 bases and J 7 bases, with 21 bases left between them. Per germline, CDR1 SGHNT and CDR2 YYREEE (reference sequence). CDR3 bases: TGTGCCAGCAGCCCACGGGGGGGGGCCTTAAGGAATTCACCCCTCCACTTT. Amino acid sequence: CASSPRGGALRNSPLHF.

This clone was seen only once. This sequence joins TRBV5-6 and TRBJ1-2; 7 positions agree with TRBD1. This CDR3 has 16 residues. The germline V gene encodes CDR1 SGHDT and CDR2 YYEEEE. V trimming: 3 bases; J trimming: 0 bases; junction bases outside the gene matches: 8. The CDR3 reads CASSSIGTDTNYGYTF. In nucleotides, the CDR3 is TGTGCCAGCAGCTCGATAGGGACAGATACTAACTATGGCTACACCTTC.

V is TRBV4-3 and J is TRBJ2-1, with a tentative D call TRBD1 (5 bases). This CDR3 comprises 15 residues. V was pared by 0 bases and J by 2 bases, with 8 bases between. Germline CDR1 and CDR2: LGHNA and YSLEER. CDR3 region: CASSQDAGTYNEQFF. The CDR3 DNA reads as TGCGCCAGCAGCCAAGACGCAGGGACCTACAATGAGCAGTTCTTC.

This chain connects TRBV2 to TRBJ1-4; no definite D call. V lost 3 bases to trimming and J lost 3 bases, with 8 bases between them. Germline V gives CDR1 SNHLY, CDR2 FYNNEI. The CDR3 has 14 residues. CDR3 sequence: CASSEYRANEKLFF. CDR3 sequence (DNA): TGTGCCAGCAGTGAGTACAGAGCTAATGAAAAACTGTTTTTT.

This rearrangement joins TRBV27 to TRBJ2-7; 7 bases line up with TRBD1. The germline V gene has CDR1 MNHEY and CDR2 SMNVEV (reference sequence). CDR3 size: 15 residues. After removal of 3 bases from V and 3 bases from J, the junction contained 8 bases not matched to a gene. DNA of the CDR3: TGTGCCAGCAGTTTTCAAGGGACAGTGATCTACGAGCAGTACTTC. This codes for CASSFQGTVIYEQYF.

This clone was detected only a few times. The J gene is TRBJ2-7, the V gene TRBV7-2; the match to TRBD1 covers 11 bases. Trimming cost V 4 bases and J 1 base; bases outside gene matches: 12. CDR3 length: 18 amino acids. Germline CDR1 reads SGHTA; CDR2 reads FQGNSA. The CDR3 coding sequence is TGTGCCAGCAGCTCTGGCCTCGGACAGGGGGCAAGATCCTACGAGCAGTACTTC. It yields the protein CASSSGLGQGARSYEQYF.

V and J are TRBV11-3 and TRBJ2-2; a possible D gene is TRBD1 (5 bases). V was trimmed by 1 base and J by 3 bases, leaving 12 bases between them. CDR1 is SGHNT, CDR2 YENEEA, per germline. The CDR3 has 16 amino acids. CDR3: CASSLGSQGYTGELFF. CDR3 nucleotide sequence: TGTGCCAGCAGCTTAGGTTCTCAGGGATACACCGGGGAGCTGTTTTTT.

V and J are TRBV7-8 and TRBJ2-7; maybe TRBD2 (7 bases). This CDR3 has 15 amino acids. Germline assignment: CDR1 SGHVS and CDR2 FQNEAQ. V lost 5 bases, J lost 4 bases, and 18 bases lay in between. The DNA of the CDR3 is TGTGCCAGCAGCCTCCCTCGGGGGGCAGGGTACGAGCAGTACTTC. Protein: CASSLPRGAGYEQYF.

Only one count was recorded for this clone. The chain recombines TRBV5-7 with TRBJ2-1; 8 positions agree with TRBD2. Being an ORF, TRBV5-7 has a function that is uncertain. This CDR3 has 14 amino acids. The V segment lost 3 bases and the J segment 6 bases; nucleotides outside the gene matches: 5. CDR3 in DNA: TGTGCCAGCAGCTCCGGGGGGGGTATCAATGAGCAGTTCTTC. This translates into CASSSGGGINEQFF.

The chain uses TRBV21-1 and TRBJ2-7; the DNA was not compared with TRBD2, the D call given in the table. TRBV21-1 corresponds to a pseudogene. This CDR3 contains 16 residues. The CDR3, as DNA: TGTGCCAGCAGCATGGGCCTAGCGGGGGAAGCCTACGAGCAGTACTTC. Translated, it gives CASSMGLAGEAYEQYF.

The genes are TRBV28 and TRBJ1-5; 8 nucleotides agree with TRBD1. V gave up 4 bases and J gave up 6 bases; unmatched junction bases: 8. The CDR3 covers 15 residues. Germline values: CDR1 MDHEN, CDR2 SYDVKM. The CDR3 loop is CASSSGQGLAQPQHF. The CDR3 DNA reads as TGTGCCAGCAGTTCCGGACAGGGCTTAGCTCAGCCCCAGCATTTT.